Reported below is one TCR beta chain. The record originates from a study of control samples from healthy donors and cancer patients. Trimming cost V 0 bases and J 10 bases, with 14 bases left between them. Germline V lookup: CDR1 SGHRS, CDR2 YFSETQ. The CDR3 contains 15 residues. Sequencing was performed with immunoSEQ multiplex PCR; in TCRdb, only in-frame clones are kept and a portion is missing. The repertoire has about 140,000 clones, 94% of them found once; the top ten carry about an eighth. Specimen: blood. The chain joins TRBV5-1 to TRBJ1-6, with D perhaps matching TRBD1 (5 bases). This clonotype was sampled from a man in his forties or fifties in good health. The CDR3 loop reads CASSLDLGRRSPLHF. CDR3 coding DNA: TGCGCCAGCAGCTTGGATTTGGGGCGCAGATCACCCCTCCACTTT.